This TCR beta chain was profiled in a study of T cells in Graves' hyperthyroidism and ophthalmopathy. This clonotype turned up a few times. The germline V and J ends were trimmed by 4 bases and 2 bases, with 11 bases remaining between them. Germline CDR1 is GTSNPN and CDR2 is SVGIG (reference sequence). This CDR3 spans 14 amino acids. Hyperthyroidism in the patients, aged 18 to 65, was newly diagnosed and under 2 months in duration. There were TCR beta CDR3 regions amplified from RNA transcripts. HTBI primers drove first-round RT-PCR of the TCR CDR3. TCRdb independently ran MiXCR on the multiplex PCR reads; one entry per CDR3 protein. The sample includes hundreds of thousands of distinct CDR3 sequences, about 15% of them seen just once.

The specimen sequenced was blood. The rearrangement joins TRBV30 to TRBJ2-2; unclear D gene. The receptor was derived from a woman aged 18-30 years with Graves' hyperthyroidism. The CDR3 nucleotides read TGTGCCTGGAAGCCTCCAGGCAACACCGGGGAGCTGTTTTTT. Translated: CAWKPPGNTGELFF.